The entry below describes one T cell receptor (beta chain). The data stem from a study of blood T cell repertoires in COVID-19. Across the whole study: Collection of acute and convalescent COVID-19 samples took place in the United States, Italy and Spain. The analysed material was cDNA or gDNA that came from T cells, B-cell-depleted T cells, or PBMCs.

V lost 4 bases to trimming and J lost 3 bases, with 11 bases between them. The CDR3 covers 15 residues. Germline V gene data show CDR1 as SGHRS and CDR2 as YFSETQ. As processed by the authors: Amplification with reference gene primers provided the estimates of nucleated cell counts. The table came from immunoSEQ multiplex PCR; TCRdb's copy has only in-frame clones and leaves some out. Clone size and the V and J calls come from that table; the DNA yielded D and trimming. The repertoire holds about 88,000 clones, with roughly 84% as singletons. V is TRBV5-1 and J is TRBJ2-6; D is possibly TRBD2 (6 bases). The sample comprised peripheral blood. The TCR sequence derives from a woman older than 75 with acute or convalescent COVID-19. CDR3 residues: CASSAEGFGANVLTF. The CDR3 DNA sequence: TGCGCCAGCAGCGCGGAGGGCTTTGGGGCCAACGTCCTGACTTTC.